A single sample is the source of the 30 T cell receptor beta chains below, sequenced in a study of blood T cells in healthy people across ages. For the second PCR, which ran for 7 to 11 cycles, a sample-barcoded 5' primer and a J-beta primer mix were used. TCRdb fed the 5' RACE reads into MiXCR, producing one record per CDR3 protein. The sample holds over 550,000 distinct CDR3 sequences; about 30% are singletons and the top ten take 15% to 17%. Sequencing was performed on blood. The receptors stem from a woman aged 80 or older in good health.

Only a few counts were recorded for this clonotype. This chain joins TRBV15 and TRBJ1-2; 9 bases align to TRBD1. With V trimmed by 1 base and J by 6 bases, 12 bases remained unmatched. Per germline, CDR1 LNHNV and CDR2 YYDKDF (reference sequence). This CDR3 is built from 17 residues. The DNA for the CDR3 is TGTGCCACCAGCAGAGTATCCCTCGGGACAGGGCTGAATGGCTACACCTTC. Translating gives CATSRVSLGTGLNGYTF.

The rearrangement links TRBV7-2 to TRBJ2-5; D remains unclear. CDR3 length equals 13 residues. Per the germline V gene, CDR1 is SGHTA and CDR2 is FQGNSA. Trimming left V 0 bases short and J 11 bases short, with 13 bases between. The CDR3 spells CASSLARWSEQYF. CDR3 coding DNA: TGTGCCAGCAGCTTAGCGCGGTGGAGTGAGCAGTACTTC. Full variable domain (missing parts from reference TRBV7-2 and TRBJ2-5): GAGVSQSPSNKVTEKGKDVELRCDPISGHTALYWYRQSLGQGLEFLIYFQGNSAPDKSGLPSDRFSAERTGGSVSTLTIQRTQQEDSAVYLCASSLARWSEQYFGPGTRLLVL.

The chain has TRBV20-1 and TRBJ1-2; D not resolved. The CDR3 extends over 12 amino acids. The V and J ends lost 2 bases and 9 bases respectively, with 13 bases between them. CDR1 is DFQATT, CDR2 SNEGSKA, per germline (reference sequence). CDR3 nucleotides: TGCAGTGCTAGACAGTTGGGGATGAGCTACACCTTC. It yields the protein CSARQLGMSYTF.

This clonotype occurred many times. Given a much more abundant clone one base away, this may be a read error. CDR3 amino acids: CASSQDGAGAGNEQYF. The CDR3 bases are TGCGCCAGCAGCCAAGATGGAGCGGGGGCTGGGAATGAGCAGTACTTC. The chain carries TRBV4-3 and TRBJ2-5; 8 positions agree with TRBD2. The CDR3 extends over 16 amino acids. With V trimmed by 0 bases and J by 11 bases, 14 bases remained unmatched. The V gene's germline CDR1 is LGHNA and CDR2 YSLEER.

This clonotype has a count of ten or more. The chain couples TRBV3-1 to TRBJ1-2; a weak D match, TRBD1 (6 bases). CDR1 is LGHDT and CDR2 is YNNKEL in the germline V gene (reference sequence). The CDR3 runs 17 residues. Between the trimmed V and J ends, which lost 2 bases and 0 bases, there was a span of 16 bases. The CDR3 sequence: CASSQQTGSPTNYGYTF. The DNA for the CDR3 is TGTGCCAGCAGCCAACAAACAGGGAGCCCGACTAACTATGGCTACACCTTC. Full variable domain (remainder filled in from reference TRBV3-1 and TRBJ1-2): DTAVSQTPKYLVTQMGNDKSIKCEQNLGHDTMYWYKQDSKKFLKIMFSYNNKELIINETVPNRFSPKSPDKAHLNLHINSLELGDSAVYFCASSQQTGSPTNYGYTFGSGTRLTVV.

This clonotype was recorded a few times. DNA for the CDR3: TGTGCCAGCAGCTTGCATCAGGGCACCGGGGAGCTGTTTTTT. It codes for CASSLHQGTGELFF. The J gene is TRBJ2-2, the V gene TRBV5-5; D possibly corresponds to TRBD1 (5 bases). Trimming took 1 base from V and 4 from J, leaving 8 bases between them. Germline V gene sequence: CDR1 SGHKS, CDR2 YYEKEE (reference sequence). The CDR3 spans 14 residues.

At least ten counts were recorded for this clonotype. The V gene is TRBV7-9, the J gene TRBJ2-1; TRBD2 aligns across 7 bases. Germline CDR1 and CDR2: SEHNR and FQNEAQ (reference sequence). J gave up 3 bases and V 1 base, and 6 bases lay outside the gene matches. The CDR3 covers 16 residues. The CDR3 loop reads CASSLEVGGGYNEQFF. For the CDR3, the DNA is TGTGCCAGCAGCTTAGAGGTTGGCGGGGGCTACAATGAGCAGTTCTTC.

The chain employs TRBV5-1 and TRBJ2-5, with TRBD1 matching 8 bases. V lost 0 bases to trimming and J lost 1 base; unmatched junction nucleotides: 2. This CDR3 region has 15 residues. CDR1 and CDR2 (germline): SGHRS, YFSETQ. The CDR3 region is CASSLGTGPQETQYF. The CDR3 DNA reads as TGCGCCAGCAGCTTGGGGACAGGGCCCCAAGAGACCCAGTACTTC.

The chain employs TRBV4-2 and TRBJ2-3; D is uncertain. Trimming took off 2 bases at V and 0 bases at J, with 12 bases between the two ends. The CDR3 is made up of 16 amino acids. From germline, CDR1 is LGHNA and CDR2 YNFKEQ. This chain's CDR3 is CASSQNLDPSTDTQYF. In DNA form, the CDR3 reads TGTGCCAGCAGCCAAAACCTGGACCCCAGCACAGATACGCAGTATTTT.

This clonotype was seen more than once but under ten times. J is TRBJ1-6 and V is TRBV6-6; unclear D gene. Germline CDR1 MNHNY, CDR2 SVGAGI (reference sequence). The CDR3 contains 14 residues. Trimming took 2 bases from V and 8 from J, leaving 10 bases between them. In DNA, the CDR3 is TGTGCCAGCAGTTACAAGGGCTCGGATTCACCCCTCCACTTT. This gives the protein CASSYKGSDSPLHF.

This clonotype was picked up many times. The junction shows a germline mismatch at one end, possibly a read error. The chain couples TRBV3-1 to TRBJ1-6, with TRBD1 matching over 7 bases. Germline V gene data show CDR1 as LGHDT and CDR2 as YNNKEL (reference sequence). The CDR3 has 14 amino acids. The CDR3 loop is CASSPNRGSSPLHF. CDR3 DNA: TGCGCCAGCAGCCCCAACAGGGGCTCATCACCCCTCCACTTT.

This clonotype was found many times. The chain employs TRBV2 and TRBJ2-1; 8 positions match TRBD2. In germline, CDR1 is SNHLY, CDR2 FYNNEI. This CDR3 has 17 amino acids. The V gene end was trimmed by 3 bases and the J gene end by 4 bases; junction bases not matched to a gene: 11. CDR3 coding DNA: TGTGCCAGCAGTGAGGCATTACGGGGGGGCGGATACAATGAGCAGTTCTTC. It encodes CASSEALRGGGYNEQFF.

This clonotype showed up many times. A read error may explain this, as a much larger clone is one base away. The genes are TRBV28 and TRBJ2-5; 11 nucleotides match TRBD2. The ends lost 3 bases at V and 11 bases at J; junction bases unmatched: 11. CDR1 MDHEN and CDR2 SYDVKM come from the germline V gene. This CDR3 spans 15 amino acids. CDR3 DNA sequence: TGTGCCAGCAGTTTCCTAGCGGGGGGTAACAATGAGCAGTACTTC. Amino acids: CASSFLAGGNNEQYF.

J is TRBJ2-1 and V is TRBV2, with 8 bases identical to TRBD2. From germline, CDR1 is SNHLY and CDR2 FYNNEI. The CDR3 sequence is 15 residues long. With V trimmed by 6 bases and J by 9 bases, 13 bases remained unmatched. The CDR3 region has the DNA TGTGCCAGCAGGGACCAGCGGGGGCCCACGGTTGAGCAGTTCTTC. Translated, it gives CASRDQRGPTVEQFF.

This clonotype was counted ten times or more. The chain has TRBV20-1 and TRBJ2-1, with TRBD1 identical over 11 bases. With V trimmed by 6 bases and J by 7 bases, 11 bases remained unmatched. The CDR3 has 15 residues. The germline gives CDR1 DFQATT, CDR2 SNEGSKA (reference sequence). The chain's CDR3 is CSAPIGQGASNEQFF. CDR3 DNA sequence: TGCAGTGCCCCTATTGGACAGGGGGCATCAAATGAGCAGTTCTTC.

This clonotype was observed at least ten times. CDR3 in DNA: TGTGCCAGCAGCCCGACAGGTTCTGGGACCGTGCAGTACTTC. As protein: CASSPTGSGTVQYF. V is TRBV7-6 and J is TRBJ2-7; weak D call: TRBD1 (6 bases). V was shortened by 5 bases and J by 9 bases, with 20 bases between the two germline ends. The germline V gene has CDR1 SGHVS and CDR2 FNYEAQ. This CDR3 is 14 amino acids long.

The chain carries TRBV7-2 and TRBJ2-2; 11 positions agree with TRBD2. V lost 4 bases and J lost 0; bases outside the gene matches: 7. The CDR3 has 18 residues. The germline V gene encodes CDR1 SGHTA and CDR2 FQGNSA. The CDR3 sequence: CASSSFSGGVTNTGELFF. CDR3 DNA sequence: TGTGCCAGCAGCTCATTTAGCGGGGGGGTGACGAACACCGGGGAGCTGTTTTTT.

The chain employs TRBV7-2 and TRBJ2-1, with 7 bases matching TRBD2. Germline CDR1 SGHTA, CDR2 FQGNSA. CDR3 length: 18 amino acids. Trimming took 0 bases from V and 2 from J; bases not matched to a gene: 10. CDR3 sequence (DNA): TGTGCCAGCAGCTTAGCCCGAGGGGCGGGAGAGACCTACAATGAGCAGTTCTTC. Translated: CASSLARGAGETYNEQFF.

The table lists this clonotype with many counts. The chain joins TRBV9 to TRBJ2-1; D might be TRBD2 (6 bases). The V end was cut by 3 bases, the J end by 7 bases, with 11 bases between. The CDR3 sequence is 13 residues long. Germline-derived CDR1 and CDR2 are SGDLS and YYNGEE. In DNA form, the CDR3 reads TGTGCCAGCAGCGGCGGGACTTCAAATGAGCAGTTCTTC. Its protein product is CASSGGTSNEQFF.

The chain links TRBV29-1 to TRBJ2-3; possibly TRBD1 or TRBD2 for D (6 bases each). The germline V gene has CDR1 SQVTM and CDR2 ANQGSEA. The V end was cut by 6 bases, the J end by 9 bases, with 52 bases between. The CDR3 is made up of 24 amino acids. Written as DNA, the CDR3 is TGCAGCGTGGGCTTGAGTCCGCCGGCCTTCTTGGGGGGCTACACCTCGGTTCGGGGACCAACGCAGTATTTT. Amino acids: CSVGLSPPAFLGGYTSVRGPTQYF.

This clonotype came up many times. V gene TRBV28 combines with J gene TRBJ2-5; tentatively, D is TRBD1 (5 bases). Germline CDR1 and CDR2: MDHEN and SYDVKM. V lost 7 bases and J 1 base, leaving 16 bases between the germline ends. The CDR3 has 15 amino acids. The CDR3 protein is CASTTGSLSQETQYF. CDR3 nucleotides: TGTGCCAGCACCACAGGCTCATTGTCCCAAGAGACCCAGTACTTC. Supplemented by reference TRBV28 and TRBJ2-5, the full variable domain reads DVKVTQSSRYLVKRTGEKVFLECVQDMDHENMFWYRQDPGLGLRLIYFSYDVKMKEKGDIPEGYSVSREKKERFSLILESASTNQTSMYLCASTTGSLSQETQYFGPGTRLLVL.

Remarks on this clonotype: With a much larger clone just one base away, this may be a read error. The chain has TRBV5-1 and TRBJ2-5; D is undetermined. The CDR3 runs to 15 residues. The V gene lost 4 bases and the J gene lost 13 bases, with 26 bases spanning the gap. The germline V gene encodes CDR1 SGHRS and CDR2 YFSETQ. The CDR3 region has the DNA TGCGCCAGCAGCCAGACCAAGGGTGTTGTCAACGAGCTGTACTTC. Translating it yields CASSQTKGVVNELYF.

The sample holds a few counts of this clonotype. In nucleotides, the CDR3 is TGTGCCAGCAGCCCTCAGGGGGCAGGCAAAAACATTCAGTACTTC. This sequence encodes CASSPQGAGKNIQYF. This chain uses TRBV28 with TRBJ2-4, with 8 bases aligning to TRBD1. This CDR3 comprises 15 residues. CDR1 is MDHEN and CDR2 is SYDVKM in the germline V gene. V lost 6 bases, J lost 3 bases, and 7 bases stayed unmatched.

This sequence joins TRBV30 and TRBJ1-6; 10 nucleotides align to TRBD1. The CDR3 totals 15 residues. Trimming at V came to 2 bases and at J to 7 bases, leaving 5 bases not matched to a gene. Germline V gene sequence: CDR1 GTSNPN, CDR2 SVGIG (reference sequence). CDR3 sequence reads: CAWSLPDRGNSPLHF. Here the CDR3 DNA reads TGTGCCTGGAGTCTCCCGGACAGGGGGAATTCACCCCTCCACTTT.

The J gene is TRBJ2-3, the V gene TRBV5-1; TRBD2 matches 8 bases. CDR1 and CDR2 (germline): SGHRS, YFSETQ. The CDR3 consists of 16 residues. After removal of 4 bases from V and 6 bases from J, the junction contained 13 bases not matched to a gene. CDR3 protein: CASSDPGLVGSDTQYF. For the CDR3, the DNA is TGCGCCAGCAGCGATCCGGGACTAGTCGGGTCGGATACGCAGTATTTT.

In this sample, this clonotype turned up many times. The rearrangement links TRBV24-1 to TRBJ2-1; D unclear. This CDR3 is 14 amino acids long. Trimming took off 5 bases at V and 6 bases at J, with 13 bases between the two ends. The germline CDR1 and CDR2 sequences are KGHDR and SFDVKD. CDR3 DNA: TGTGCCACCAGTGGGGTCTCGCCGGGCAATGAGCAGTTCTTC. Translation gives CATSGVSPGNEQFF.

The chain recombines TRBV3-1 with TRBJ1-2; D not certain. Germline CDR1 is LGHDT and CDR2 is YNNKEL (reference sequence). With 1 base removed from V and 8 bases from J, the gap between germline ends came to 14 bases. CDR3 length equals 14 residues. The CDR3 loop is CASSQGDPVGGYTF. In DNA form, the CDR3 reads TGTGCCAGCAGCCAAGGTGACCCGGTGGGGGGCTACACCTTC.

This chain joins TRBV5-1 and TRBJ1-1; TRBD1 is a possible D gene (5 bases). Between the trimmed V and J ends, which lost 3 bases and 5 bases, there was a span of 14 bases. The germline CDR1 and CDR2 sequences are SGHRS and YFSETQ. The CDR3 runs to 14 residues. The CDR3 protein is CASSWAGGVTEAFF. CDR3 DNA sequence: TGCGCCAGCAGCTGGGCCGGGGGGGTTACTGAAGCTTTCTTT.

This clonotype was seen ten or more times. This chain links TRBV7-8 with TRBJ1-5, with D possibly being TRBD1 (5 bases). V dropped 5 bases and J dropped 4 bases, with 18 bases sitting between them. In germline, CDR1 is SGHVS, CDR2 FQNEAQ. This CDR3 is 16 amino acids long. CDR3 in amino acids: CASSVRMGGLNQPQHF. The CDR3 DNA reads as TGTGCCAGCAGCGTCAGGATGGGGGGTCTTAATCAGCCCCAGCATTTT.

In this sample, this clonotype turned up many times. This CDR3 is CASSPPGEAGYTF. DNA of the CDR3: TGTGCCAGCAGCCCTCCAGGGGAGGCTGGCTACACCTTC. The chain uses TRBV7-9 and TRBJ1-2, with D maybe TRBD1 (6 bases). Looked up from germline, CDR1 is SEHNR and CDR2 is FQNEAQ (reference sequence). Trimming stripped 5 bases from V and 7 bases from J, with 14 bases between. The length of the CDR3 is 13 residues. Filled out from reference TRBV7-9 and TRBJ1-2, the complete variable domain reads DTGVSQNPRHKITKRGQNVTFRCDPISEHNRLYWYRQTLGQGPEFLTYFQNEAQLEKSRLLSDRFSAERPKGSFSTLEIQRTEQGDSAMYLCASSPPGEAGYTFGSGTRLTVV.